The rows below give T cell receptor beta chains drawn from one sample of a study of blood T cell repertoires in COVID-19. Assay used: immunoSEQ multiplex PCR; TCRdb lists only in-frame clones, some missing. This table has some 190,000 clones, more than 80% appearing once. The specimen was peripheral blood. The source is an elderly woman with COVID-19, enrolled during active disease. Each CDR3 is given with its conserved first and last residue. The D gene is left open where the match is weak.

CDR3 protein: CASSSGQYNEQFF
CDR3 DNA: TGTGCCAGCAGCTCGGGACAGTACAATGAGCAGTTCTTC
V gene: TRBV7-8
D gene: TRBD1
J gene: TRBJ2-1

CDR3 protein: CASSLSGSTDTQYF
CDR3 DNA: TGTGCCAGCAGCCTTAGCGGGAGCACAGATACGCAGTATTTT
V gene: TRBV27
D gene: TRBD2
J gene: TRBJ2-3

CDR3 protein: CASSVRDTNYNSPLHF
CDR3 DNA: TGTGCCAGTAGTGTCCGGGACACCAACTATAATTCACCCCTCCACTTT
V gene: TRBV19
D gene: -
J gene: TRBJ1-6

CDR3 protein: CASSQDWASGKETQYF
CDR3 DNA: TGTGCCAGCAGCCAAGATTGGGCTAGCGGAAAAGAGACCCAGTACTTC
V gene: TRBV4-2
D gene: TRBD2
J gene: TRBJ2-5

CDR3 protein: CSVSQARGSDGYTF
CDR3 DNA: TGCAGCGTTTCCCAGGCCAGGGGGTCGGATGGCTACACCTTC
V gene: TRBV29-1
D gene: TRBD1
J gene: TRBJ1-2

CDR3 protein: CASSLYSFQETQYF
CDR3 DNA: TGTGCCAGCAGCTTATATAGCTTCCAAGAGACCCAGTACTTC
V gene: TRBV11-2
D gene: -
J gene: TRBJ2-5

CDR3 protein: CASRDRVDNEQFF
CDR3 DNA: TGTGCCAGCCGGGACAGGGTCGACAATGAGCAGTTCTTC
V gene: TRBV6-5
D gene: TRBD1
J gene: TRBJ2-1

CDR3 protein: CASSAATGVDTEAFF
CDR3 DNA: TGTGCCAGCAGCGCGGCGACAGGGGTCGACACTGAAGCTTTCTTT
V gene: TRBV11-2
D gene: TRBD1
J gene: TRBJ1-1

CDR3 protein: CASSHGGLDYGYTF
CDR3 DNA: TGTGCCAGCAGCCACGGCGGGCTGGACTATGGCTACACCTTC
V gene: TRBV14
D gene: -
J gene: TRBJ1-2

CDR3 protein: CSAAPGHPGDGYTF
CDR3 DNA: TGCAGCGCCGCCCCGGGACACCCCGGGGATGGCTACACCTTC
V gene: TRBV29-1
D gene: -
J gene: TRBJ1-2

CDR3 protein: CASSQSTGSVGQPQHF
CDR3 DNA: TGTGCCAGCAGCCAATCGACAGGGAGCGTGGGTCAGCCCCAGCATTTT
V gene: TRBV4-2
D gene: TRBD1
J gene: TRBJ1-5

CDR3 protein: CASSLAVGGAYEQYF
CDR3 DNA: TGTGCCAGCAGCCTCGCGGTCGGGGGTGCCTACGAGCAGTACTTC
V gene: TRBV3-1/TRBV3-2
D gene: -
J gene: TRBJ2-7

CDR3 protein: CATQDRWGSYNSPLHF
CDR3 DNA: TGTGCCACCCAGGACAGATGGGGCTCCTATAATTCACCCCTCCACTTT
V gene: TRBV27
D gene: -
J gene: TRBJ1-6

CDR3 protein: CASGYPGQGTGEQCF
CDR3 DNA: TGTGCCAGCGGGTACCCAGGACAGGGCACAGGAGAGCAGTGCTTC
V gene: TRBV6-5
D gene: TRBD1
J gene: TRBJ2-7